The clone carrying this TCR beta chain was observed once. The data were obtained in a study of blood T cell repertoires in COVID-19. The CDR3 runs to 15 residues. Trimming removed 4 bases from V and 4 bases from J; junction bases left unmatched: 3. Germline V gives CDR1 LGHDT, CDR2 YNNKEL (reference sequence). Sequenced by immunoSEQ multiplex PCR; TCRdb stores in-frame clones only, minus some. The sample lists 56,000 or so clones; 80% to 90% were seen once. The sample consisted of peripheral blood. The clonotype was recovered from a human donor in a cohort sampled during active COVID-19. V is TRBV3-1 (or the pseudogene TRBV3-2) and J is TRBJ2-2; 10 bases agree with TRBD1. CDR3: CASSLTGGGTGELFF. CDR3 nucleotide sequence: TGTGCCAGCAGCCTGACAGGGGGCGGCACCGGGGAGCTGTTTTTT.